The next 13 T cell receptor beta chains were all read from a single sample in a study of blood T cell repertoires in COVID-19. Assay: immunoSEQ multiplex PCR; the TCRdb copy retains only in-frame clones and omits some. This repertoire shows 150,000 to 200,000 clones, around 84% found once; its top ten account for 2% to 3%. Sequencing was carried out using peripheral blood. Receptor source: a woman aged 80 or over with COVID-19, enrolled during active disease.

The chain joins TRBV2 to TRBJ1-1; 9 bases align to TRBD1. After removal of 5 bases from V and 2 bases from J, the junction contained 3 bases not matched to a gene. Germline loops: CDR1 SNHLY, CDR2 FYNNEI. This CDR3 has 14 amino acids. CDR3 amino acids: CASSRTGVNTEAFF. In nucleotides, the CDR3 is TGTGCCAGCAGTAGGACAGGGGTAAACACTGAAGCTTTCTTT.

The genes are TRBV6-5 and TRBJ2-7, with 12 bases that match TRBD1. The CDR3 sequence is 15 residues long. Germline assignment: CDR1 MNHEY and CDR2 SVGAGI. J lost 4 bases, V lost 5 bases, and 6 bases had no gene match. In nucleotides, the CDR3 is TGTGCCAGCAGTAGCCCGGGACAGGGGGCTTACGAGCAGTACTTC. Protein sequence: CASSSPGQGAYEQYF.

A word on this clone: Other DNA variants within this sample encode the same CDR3. This chain links TRBV28 with TRBJ1-4; no clear D. The V end lost 2 bases, the J end lost 7 bases, and 8 bases lay between the germline ends. Germline CDR1 and CDR2: MDHEN and SYDVKM. The CDR3 has 13 amino acids. CDR3 sequence (DNA): TGTGCCAGCAGTTTAGGTGCAGTTGAAAAACTGTTTTTT. As protein: CASSLGAVEKLFF. The full variable domain, rest sourced from reference TRBV28 and TRBJ1-4, is DVKVTQSSRYLVKRTGEKVFLECVQDMDHENMFWYRQDPGLGLRLIYFSYDVKMKEKGDIPEGYSVSREKKERFSLILESASTNQTSMYLCASSLGAVEKLFFGSGTQLSVL.

The chain joins TRBV5-4 to TRBJ2-3; D call uncertain. Between the trimmed V and J ends, which lost 1 base and 1 base, there was a span of 7 bases. Germline V gene lookup returns CDR1 SGHNT and CDR2 YYREEE (reference sequence). This CDR3 is built from 14 residues. CDR3 DNA: TGTGCCAGCAGCTTGCCGGGTGGCACAGATACGCAGTATTTT. It codes for CASSLPGGTDTQYF.

This rearrangement joins TRBV28 to TRBJ2-7; 7 bases are a match to TRBD2. The trim removed 3 bases at V and 4 bases at J, leaving 12 bases unmatched. In germline, CDR1 is MDHEN, CDR2 SYDVKM. The CDR3 spans 16 residues. The CDR3 coding sequence is TGTGCCAGCAGTTTGTCCGCGGGAGTAAGTAGATACGAGCAGTACTTC. It encodes CASSLSAGVSRYEQYF.

The chain uses TRBV14 and TRBJ2-1; no firm D call. Germline CDR1 is SGHDN and CDR2 is FVKESK. The CDR3 has 15 amino acids. V lost 5 bases to trimming and J lost 2 bases, with 13 bases between them. The CDR3 nucleotides read TGTGCCAGCAGCGACATGTGGGTAGCCTACAATGAGCAGTTCTTC. This sequence encodes CASSDMWVAYNEQFF.

This clone was seen more than once but under ten times. The chain has TRBV28 and TRBJ1-5; 8 nucleotides align to TRBD1. The germline CDR1 and CDR2 sequences are MDHEN and SYDVKM. The junction had 1 base not matched to a gene; V was cut back by 5 bases and J by 1 base. This CDR3 is 14 amino acids long. The CDR3 nucleotides read TGTGCCAGCAGTGGACAGGGAAGCAATCAGCCCCAGCATTTT. Translating gives CASSGQGSNQPQHF.

The chain recombines TRBV3-1 (or the pseudogene TRBV3-2) with TRBJ2-3; D is perhaps TRBD1 (6 bases). The germline V gene encodes CDR1 LGHDT and CDR2 YNNKEL (reference sequence). Trimming took off 1 base at V and 0 bases at J, with 20 bases between the two ends. The CDR3 has 19 amino acids. In DNA form, the CDR3 reads TGTGCCAGCAGCCAAGGGACTCCACAGGGCAACTCTAGCACAGATACGCAGTATTTT. This translates into CASSQGTPQGNSSTDTQYF.

The chain combines TRBV6-2 or TRBV6-3 with TRBJ2-7, with 9 bases aligning to TRBD2. CDR1 and CDR2 from the germline V gene are MNHEY and SVGEGT. The ends lost 5 bases at V and 7 bases at J; junction bases unmatched: 3. The CDR3 length is 12 residues. The CDR3 DNA reads as TGTGCCAGCAGTCGGCTAGCGGGGGAGCAGTACTTC. Protein sequence: CASSRLAGEQYF.

This chain connects TRBV10-3 to TRBJ2-7; 10 positions agree with TRBD2. Germline CDR1 is ENHRY and CDR2 is SYGVKD. V lost 3 bases, J lost 2 bases, and 4 bases stayed unmatched. This CDR3 region has 15 residues. CDR3 amino acids: CAISEQSGRAYEQYF. As DNA, the CDR3 is TGTGCCATCAGTGAACAAAGCGGGAGGGCCTACGAGCAGTACTTC.

V and J are TRBV7-3 and TRBJ2-3; D is ambiguous. Germline V CDR1 and CDR2: SGHTA, FQGTGA. Trimming removed 5 bases at V and 5 bases at J, with 14 bases between. This CDR3 is built from 14 residues. CDR3 residues: CASSLLGSGDTQYF. The CDR3 DNA is TGTGCCAGCAGCCTGCTGGGTTCGGGAGATACGCAGTATTTT.

This clone was observed a handful of times. The V and J genes are TRBV9 and TRBJ2-7, with a tentative D call TRBD1 (6 bases). Trimming removed 3 bases from V and 2 bases from J, with 15 bases in between. The CDR3 runs to 15 residues. Germline CDR1 SGDLS, CDR2 YYNGEE. In DNA, the CDR3 is TGTGCCAGCAGCGCTTCCCCGGGACACCCCTACGAGCAGTACTTC. Amino acids: CASSASPGHPYEQYF.

The chain has TRBV9 and TRBJ2-3, with 7 bases identical to TRBD1. The CDR3 consists of 16 residues. Per the germline V gene, CDR1 is SGDLS and CDR2 is YYNGEE. Losses at the gene ends were 0 bases for V and 2 bases for J; bases not matched to a gene: 6. CDR3 nucleotide sequence: TGTGCCAGCAGCGTAGTGGGACAGACGATCACAGATACGCAGTATTTT. Amino acids: CASSVVGQTITDTQYF.